This record concerns one T cell receptor beta chain sequence. From germline, CDR1 is SEHNR and CDR2 FQNEAQ (reference sequence). V dropped 5 bases and J dropped 8 bases, with 20 bases sitting between them. CDR3 length equals 15 residues. TCRdb's copy holds only in-frame clones and misses some; the assay was immunoSEQ multiplex PCR. The sample carries around 63,000 clones, 85% to 95% recorded once. This entry is derived from a study of T cell changes during pregnancy in multiple sclerosis. J is TRBJ2-3 and V is TRBV7-9; D perhaps matches TRBD1 (7 bases). The sample in question was CD8+ T cells from peripheral blood mononuclear cells, obtained in the third trimester of pregnancy. This receptor was obtained from a female donor in good health, enrolled as a control in a pregnancy study. CDR3 coding DNA: TGTGCCAGCAGCCGGCCCCCCATGGAGGGGGCTACGCAGTATTTT. Its translation is CASSRPPMEGATQYF.